These T cell receptor beta chains were read from a single sample in a study of neurological immune-mediated disorders. TCRdb redid the calling of the 5' RACE reads with MiXCR, one entry per CDR3 protein. The table lists about 70,000 distinct CDR3 sequences, approximately 3.3% of them singletons. Sequences were obtained from PBMCs. These TCRs come from a woman aged 45-65 years with multiple sclerosis. Both conserved end residues are trimmed from each CDR3.

TRBV5-1	TRBJ2-2	ASSFMGRTNTGELF
TRBV20-1	TRBJ1-5	SGVEGTSQPQH
TRBV7-2	TRBJ2-7	ASSPSGRSHEQY
TRBV15	TRBJ1-4	ATSKATAGTEKLF
TRBV2	TRBJ2-1	ASSPSGLESNEQF
TRBV10-3	TRBJ1-1	AISEGGEAF
TRBV15	TRBJ2-1	ATSRELAGGEQF
TRBV7-9	TRBJ2-3	ASSRLAGQDDTQY
TRBV20-1	TRBJ2-1	SARSGALYNEQF
TRBV7-2	TRBJ1-1	ASSLVGTATNTEAF
TRBV5-1	TRBJ1-1	ASSLGTAVNTEAF
TRBV20-1	TRBJ1-3	SARGSGFGNTIY
TRBV12-3/TRBV12-4	TRBJ2-3	ASSRTGTWGDTQY
TRBV20-1	TRBJ1-1	SARDGGTGATEAF
TRBV7-2	TRBJ2-3	ASSPGLAATDTQY
TRBV7-7	TRBJ2-5	ASSPVPKGTQY
TRBV12-5	TRBJ2-1	ASGLGQGGNEQF
TRBV20-1	TRBJ2-2	SAREQGPIGELF
TRBV5-1	TRBJ1-6	ASSAEGGARNSPLH
TRBV6-5	TRBJ2-4	ASAETGGQNIQY
TRBV7-8	TRBJ2-1	ASSWDRGNEQF
TRBV18	TRBJ1-6	ASTAARTGAMVSPLN